These 20 T cell receptor beta chains share one sample of origin, sequenced in a study of T cell repertoires in cytomegalovirus infection. Each CDR3 protein is one row after TCRdb ran MiXCR on the reads. The sample has 600,000 to 800,000 distinct CDR3 sequences; 20% to 25% are singletons. Material: CD8+ T cells from PBMCs. These receptors originate from a human donor in good health (CMV status not recorded). Some clones in this sample may be carry-over from other donors' samples.

This clonotype showed up just a few times. J is TRBJ1-3 and V is TRBV20-1; D may be TRBD1 (6 bases). Germline-derived CDR1 and CDR2 are DFQATT and SNEGSKA (reference sequence). Trimming left V 1 base short and J 7 bases short, with 32 bases between. CDR3 size: 20 residues. The CDR3 protein is CSARAFETGARGLKGNTIYF. The DNA of the CDR3 is TGCAGTGCTAGAGCCTTTGAGACAGGCGCACGAGGGCTAAAGGGGAACACCATATATTTT.

This clonotype was recorded a few times. The chain carries TRBV29-1 and TRBJ1-1, with D perhaps TRBD1 (5 bases). Germline V gives CDR1 SQVTM, CDR2 ANQGSEA. The V and J ends lost 5 bases and 0 bases respectively, with 13 bases between them. This CDR3 comprises 14 residues. DNA for the CDR3: TGCAGCGTTCCCGTGACAGCCCTGAACACTGAAGCTTTCTTT. It is translated as CSVPVTALNTEAFF. The full variable domain, in which reference TRBV29-1 and TRBJ1-1 provide the parts outside the CDR3, is SAVISQKPSRDICQRGTSLTIQCQVDSQVTMMFWYRQQPGQSLTLIATANQGSEATYESGFVIDKFPISRPNLTFSTLTVSNMSPEDSSIYLCSVPVTALNTEAFFGQGTRLTVV.

This clonotype was found once. The chain links TRBV4-2 to TRBJ2-1; tentative D call: TRBD2 (5 bases). The ends were cut back, 0 bases at V and 4 bases at J, with 10 bases in the middle. CDR3 length: 15 residues. Germline V gene lookup returns CDR1 LGHNA and CDR2 YNFKEQ. CDR3 sequence: CASSQEEVLYNEQFF. The CDR3 region has the DNA TGTGCCAGCAGCCAAGAGGAGGTTCTGTACAATGAGCAGTTCTTC.

The table lists this clonotype with many counts. This chain links TRBV7-8 with TRBJ2-3; the match to TRBD1 covers 9 bases. V shed 6 bases, J shed 3 bases, and the junction held 10 bases outside the gene matches. The V gene's germline CDR1 is SGHVS and CDR2 FQNEAQ. The CDR3 extends over 16 amino acids. The CDR3 region is CASSSPGGQGTDTQYF. As DNA, the CDR3 is TGTGCCAGCAGTTCCCCAGGGGGACAGGGAACAGATACGCAGTATTTT.

This clonotype was counted a few times. The chain uses TRBV2 and TRBJ1-5, with D perhaps matching TRBD1 (6 bases). With 7 bases removed from V and 7 bases from J, the gap between germline ends came to 17 bases. The germline V gene encodes CDR1 SNHLY and CDR2 FYNNEI. The CDR3 has 14 residues. As DNA, the CDR3 is TGTGCCAGCAAGCCGAAGGGGGACGGACAGCCCCAGCATTTT. Encoded protein: CASKPKGDGQPQHF.

Regarding this clonotype: This may come from a read error, since a much larger clone is one base off. V is TRBV7-6 and J is TRBJ2-1; 9 positions agree with TRBD2. Per germline, CDR1 SGHVS and CDR2 FNYEAQ. The CDR3 consists of 16 residues. The DNA of the CDR3 is TGTGTCAGCAGCCGATTGCGGGGGGGCGGCAACAATGAGCAGTTCTTC. Amino acid sequence: CVSSRLRGGGNNEQFF.

V gene TRBV10-3 combines with J gene TRBJ2-7, with D perhaps matching TRBD1 or TRBD2 (5 bases each). Germline assignment: CDR1 ENHRY and CDR2 SYGVKD. V was pared by 6 bases and J by 6 bases, with 18 bases between. The CDR3 totals 14 residues. The CDR3 DNA reads TGTGCCATCAGAGAGACAGAGGGATCCGGCGAGCAGTACTTC. Translating gives CAIRETEGSGEQYF.

This clonotype was recorded a few times. This chain joins TRBV29-1 and TRBJ2-7, with 7 bases matching TRBD1. The CDR3 spans 12 residues. V shed 6 bases, J shed 4 bases, and the junction held 6 bases outside the gene matches. Germline V CDR1 and CDR2: SQVTM, ANQGSEA. CDR3 coding DNA: TGCAGCGTCGGGACAGCGGATTACGAGCAGTACTTC. Amino acid sequence: CSVGTADYEQYF.

This rearrangement joins TRBV27 to TRBJ2-3; TRBD2 is a possible D gene (5 bases). CDR1 is MNHEY, CDR2 SMNVEV, per germline (reference sequence). Trimming took 11 bases from V and 14 from J, leaving 20 bases between them. The CDR3 runs to 11 residues. CDR3 region: CAAQGAAFTYF. CDR3 bases: TGTGCCGCTCAAGGAGCGGCCTTCACGTATTTT.

This clonotype occurred many times. The gene calls are TRBV7-2 and TRBJ2-1; 7 nucleotides align to TRBD1. The V gene's germline CDR1 is SGHTA and CDR2 FQGNSA. This CDR3 has 15 residues. With 5 bases clipped from V and 0 bases from J, the junction kept 4 bases outside the gene matches. CDR3: CASSPGGGSYNEQFF. For the CDR3, the DNA is TGTGCCAGCAGCCCAGGGGGTGGCTCCTACAATGAGCAGTTCTTC.

The chain joins TRBV29-1 to TRBJ2-2; TRBD1 matches 8 bases. Germline CDR1 reads SQVTM; CDR2 reads ANQGSEA. V was clipped by 6 bases and J by 4 bases; unmatched bases: 4. The CDR3 spans 13 residues. DNA of the CDR3: TGCAGCGTGACAGGGGAGGCCACCGGGGAGCTGTTTTTT. This gives the protein CSVTGEATGELFF.

The chain employs TRBV7-6 and TRBJ1-1; tentative D call: TRBD1 (6 bases). Germline CDR1 is SGHVS and CDR2 is FNYEAQ. The CDR3 sequence is 15 residues long. V was pared by 5 bases and J by 11 bases, with 24 bases between. The DNA of the CDR3 is TGTGCCAGCAGCCTCTTGAAGGACAGAGGGGAAATTGCTTTCTTT. Encoded protein: CASSLLKDRGEIAFF.

This clonotype has at least ten counts. The V and J genes are TRBV7-9 and TRBJ2-3; D not resolved. This CDR3 has 12 residues. The ends were cut back, 5 bases at V and 7 bases at J, with 10 bases in the middle. Germline lookup yields CDR1 SEHNR and CDR2 FQNEAQ (reference sequence). CDR3 loop: CASSADLNTQYF. The CDR3 DNA is TGTGCCAGCAGCGCAGACCTAAATACGCAGTATTTT.

This clonotype was detected a few times. The chain combines TRBV4-3 with TRBJ2-5; no reliable D call. Trimming took off 1 base at V and 1 base at J, with 10 bases between the two ends. The germline V gene encodes CDR1 LGHNA and CDR2 YSLEER. The CDR3 totals 15 residues. The DNA of the CDR3 is TGCGCCAGCAGCCAAGTGTGGCGATTCCAAGAGACCCAGTACTTC. Translating it yields CASSQVWRFQETQYF.

The chain uses TRBV7-8 and TRBJ2-2; TRBD2 agrees at 13 bases. V was clipped by 1 base and J by 1 base; unmatched bases: 6. The CDR3 contains 19 residues. Germline assignment: CDR1 SGHVS and CDR2 FQNEAQ. This CDR3 is CASSLGTSGGFKNTGELFF. CDR3 in DNA: TGTGCCAGCAGCTTAGGGACTAGCGGGGGCTTCAAGAACACCGGGGAGCTGTTTTTT.

This clonotype was detected many times. CDR3: CASSLGGQGPYSNQPQHF. The CDR3 DNA reads TGTGCCAGCAGCTTAGGGGGACAGGGGCCCTATAGCAATCAGCCCCAGCATTTT. This sequence joins TRBV7-8 and TRBJ1-5; 10 bases agree with TRBD1. The CDR3 consists of 18 residues. CDR1 and CDR2 (germline): SGHVS, FQNEAQ. V lost 1 base and J lost 0; bases outside the gene matches: 6.

V is TRBV28 and J is TRBJ1-5, with D tentatively TRBD1 (5 bases). The CDR3 is 13 amino acids. Trimming took off 6 bases at V and 4 bases at J, with 10 bases between the two ends. Germline V lookup: CDR1 MDHEN, CDR2 SYDVKM. The CDR3 reads CASRNSGNQPQHF. The CDR3 DNA sequence: TGTGCCAGCAGAAACTCAGGGAATCAGCCCCAGCATTTT. The full variable domain, completed using reference TRBV28 and TRBJ1-5, is DVKVTQSSRYLVKRTGEKVFLECVQDMDHENMFWYRQDPGLGLRLIYFSYDVKMKEKGDIPEGYSVSREKKERFSLILESASTNQTSMYLCASRNSGNQPQHFGDGTRLSIL.

The chain links TRBV27 to TRBJ1-5; D uncertain. The V end lost 2 bases, the J end lost 3 bases, and 11 bases lay between the germline ends. Germline CDR1 reads MNHEY; CDR2 reads SMNVEV (reference sequence). The CDR3 spans 15 residues. CDR3 in amino acids: CASSLTGSNNQPQHF. Here the CDR3 DNA reads TGTGCCAGCAGTTTAACCGGGTCCAACAATCAGCCCCAGCATTTT.

V usage is TRBV27 and J usage is TRBJ2-2, with D possibly matching TRBD2 (6 bases). The germline gives CDR1 MNHEY, CDR2 SMNVEV (reference sequence). V lost 7 bases and J 0 bases, leaving 12 bases between the germline ends. CDR3 length: 15 amino acids. Here the CDR3 reads CASNWDSSNTGELFF. CDR3 in DNA: TGTGCCAGCAACTGGGACTCCTCGAACACCGGGGAGCTGTTTTTT.

This clonotype showed up many times. The V call is TRBV7-9, the J call TRBJ1-1; D call uncertain. V lost 1 base and J lost 6, with 9 bases in between. CDR1 and CDR2 (germline): SEHNR, FQNEAQ (reference sequence). This CDR3 has 13 residues. The CDR3 DNA reads TGTGCCAGCAGCTTAGAGCGGTTCCCTGAAGCTTTCTTT. Translation gives CASSLERFPEAFF. Complete variable domain (other parts from reference TRBV7-9 and TRBJ1-1): DTGVSQNPRHKITKRGQNVTFRCDPISEHNRLYWYRQTLGQGPEFLTYFQNEAQLEKSRLLSDRFSAERPKGSFSTLEIQRTEQGDSAMYLCASSLERFPEAFFGQGTRLTVV.